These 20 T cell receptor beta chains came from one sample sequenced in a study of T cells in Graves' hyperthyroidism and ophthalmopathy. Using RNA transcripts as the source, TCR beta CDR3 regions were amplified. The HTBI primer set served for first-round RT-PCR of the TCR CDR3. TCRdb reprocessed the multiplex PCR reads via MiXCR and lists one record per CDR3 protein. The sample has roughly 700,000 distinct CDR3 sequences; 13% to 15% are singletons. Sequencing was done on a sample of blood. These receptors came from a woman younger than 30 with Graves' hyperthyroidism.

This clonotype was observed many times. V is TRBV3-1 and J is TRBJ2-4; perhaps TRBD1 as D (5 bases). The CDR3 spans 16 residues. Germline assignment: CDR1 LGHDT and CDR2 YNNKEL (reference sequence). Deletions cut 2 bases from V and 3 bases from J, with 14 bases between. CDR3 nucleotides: TGTGCCAGCAGCCAAAGACAGCTCCTAGTCAAAAACATTCAGTACTTC. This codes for CASSQRQLLVKNIQYF.

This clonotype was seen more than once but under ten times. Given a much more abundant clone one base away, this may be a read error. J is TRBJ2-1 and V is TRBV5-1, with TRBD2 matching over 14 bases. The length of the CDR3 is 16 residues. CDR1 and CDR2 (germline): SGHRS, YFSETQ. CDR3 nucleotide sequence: TGCACCAGCAGCCACGGGACTAGCGGGAGTCGGGATGAGCAGTTCTTC. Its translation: CTSSHGTSGSRDEQFF.

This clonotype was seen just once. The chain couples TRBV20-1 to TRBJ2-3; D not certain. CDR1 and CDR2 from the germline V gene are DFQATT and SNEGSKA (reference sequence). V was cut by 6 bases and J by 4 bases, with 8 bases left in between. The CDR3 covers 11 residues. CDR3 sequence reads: CSANLADTQYF. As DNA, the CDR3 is TGCAGTGCAAACCTCGCAGATACGCAGTATTTT.

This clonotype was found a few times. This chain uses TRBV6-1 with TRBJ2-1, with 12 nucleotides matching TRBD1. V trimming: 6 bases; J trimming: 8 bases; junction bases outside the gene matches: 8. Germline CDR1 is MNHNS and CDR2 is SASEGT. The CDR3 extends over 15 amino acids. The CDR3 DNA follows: TGTGCCAGCAGCATCCGGGACAGGGGGCTCGATGAGCAGTTCTTC. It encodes CASSIRDRGLDEQFF.

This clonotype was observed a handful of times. This chain's CDR3 is CATQGSNQPQHF. The DNA of the CDR3 is TGTGCCACGCAGGGTAGCAATCAGCCCCAGCATTTT. The chain uses TRBV15 and TRBJ1-5, with D tentatively TRBD1 (5 bases). This CDR3 comprises 12 residues. Deletions cut 9 bases from V and 0 bases from J, with 6 bases between. Germline loops: CDR1 LNHNV, CDR2 YYDKDF (reference sequence).

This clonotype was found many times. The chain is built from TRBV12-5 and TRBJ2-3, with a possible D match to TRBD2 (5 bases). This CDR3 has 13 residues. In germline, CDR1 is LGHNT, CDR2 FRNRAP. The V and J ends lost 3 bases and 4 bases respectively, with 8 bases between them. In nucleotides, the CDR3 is TGTGCTAGTGGTTTAGAGGGCGCAGATACGCAGTATTTT. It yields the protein CASGLEGADTQYF. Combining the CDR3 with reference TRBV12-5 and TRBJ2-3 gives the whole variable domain DARVTQTPRHKVTEMGQEVTMRCQPILGHNTVFWYRQTMMQGLELLAYFRNRAPLDDSGMPKDRFSAEMPDATLATLKIQPSEPRDSAVYFCASGLEGADTQYFGPGTRLTVL.

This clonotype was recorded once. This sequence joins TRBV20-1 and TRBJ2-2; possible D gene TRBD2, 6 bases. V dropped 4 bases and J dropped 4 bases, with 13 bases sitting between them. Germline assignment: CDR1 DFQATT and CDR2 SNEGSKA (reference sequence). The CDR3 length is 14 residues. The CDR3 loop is CSAKTGAITGELFF. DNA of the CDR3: TGCAGTGCTAAGACGGGAGCGATCACCGGGGAGCTGTTTTTT.

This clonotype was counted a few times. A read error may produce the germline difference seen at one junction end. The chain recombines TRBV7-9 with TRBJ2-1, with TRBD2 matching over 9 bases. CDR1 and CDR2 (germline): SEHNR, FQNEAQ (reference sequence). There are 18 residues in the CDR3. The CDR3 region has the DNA TGTGCCAGCAGCTCGCCCGGGGGACTAGCCGGCTCCCACAATGAGCAGTTCTTC. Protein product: CASSSPGGLAGSHNEQFF. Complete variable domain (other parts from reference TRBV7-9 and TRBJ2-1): DTGVSQNPRHKITKRGQNVTFRCDPISEHNRLYWYRQTLGQGPEFLTYFQNEAQLEKSRLLSDRFSAERPKGSFSTLEIQRTEQGDSAMYLCASSSPGGLAGSHNEQFFGPGTRLTVL.

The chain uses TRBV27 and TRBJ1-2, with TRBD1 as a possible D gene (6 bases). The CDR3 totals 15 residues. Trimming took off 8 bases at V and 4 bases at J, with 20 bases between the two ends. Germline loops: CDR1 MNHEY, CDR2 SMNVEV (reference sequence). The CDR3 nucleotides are TGTGCCAGCTCTCGGGGGGCTACGGGCCTCTATGGCTACACCTTC. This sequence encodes CASSRGATGLYGYTF.

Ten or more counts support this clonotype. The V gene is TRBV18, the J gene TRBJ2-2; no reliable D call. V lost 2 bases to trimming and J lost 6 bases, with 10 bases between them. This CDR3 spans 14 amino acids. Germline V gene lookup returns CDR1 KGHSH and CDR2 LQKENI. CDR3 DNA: TGTGCCAGCTCACCAGACCGTGCCGCCGGGGAGCTGTTTTTT. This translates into CASSPDRAAGELFF. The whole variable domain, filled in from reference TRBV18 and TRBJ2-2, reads NAGVMQNPRHLVRRRGQEARLRCSPMKGHSHVYWYRQLPEEGLKFMVYLQKENIIDESGMPKERFSAEFPKEGPSILRIQQVVRGDSAAYFCASSPDRAAGELFFGEGSRLTVL.

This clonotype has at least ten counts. CDR3 sequence (DNA): TGTGCCAGCAGCACCCGAGGGGGGGAGCAGTTCTTC. Translated: CASSTRGGEQFF. The rearrangement links TRBV13 to TRBJ2-1; either TRBD1 or TRBD2 may supply D (6 bases each). Trimming took 5 bases from V and 10 from J, leaving 12 bases between them. This CDR3 region has 12 residues. Germline V gene lookup returns CDR1 PRHDT and CDR2 FYEKMQ (reference sequence).

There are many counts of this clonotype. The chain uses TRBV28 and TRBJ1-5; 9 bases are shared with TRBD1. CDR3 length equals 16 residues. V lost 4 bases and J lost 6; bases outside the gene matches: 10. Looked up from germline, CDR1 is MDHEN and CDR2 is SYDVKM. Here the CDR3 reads CASSSRTGARFQPQHF. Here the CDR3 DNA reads TGTGCCAGCAGTTCCCGGACAGGGGCTCGATTTCAGCCCCAGCATTTT.

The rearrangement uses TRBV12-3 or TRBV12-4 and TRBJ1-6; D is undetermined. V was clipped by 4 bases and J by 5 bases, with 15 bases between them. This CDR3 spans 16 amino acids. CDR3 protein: CASSYVRTNNNSPLHF. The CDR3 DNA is TGTGCCAGCAGTTATGTACGGACGAATAATAATTCACCCCTCCACTTT.

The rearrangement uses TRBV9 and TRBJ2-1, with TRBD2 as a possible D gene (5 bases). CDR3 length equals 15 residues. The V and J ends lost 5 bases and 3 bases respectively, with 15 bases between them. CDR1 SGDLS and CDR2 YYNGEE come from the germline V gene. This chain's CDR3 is CASSSVSRDYNEQFF. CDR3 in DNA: TGTGCCAGCAGTTCGGTCTCCCGGGACTACAATGAGCAGTTCTTC.

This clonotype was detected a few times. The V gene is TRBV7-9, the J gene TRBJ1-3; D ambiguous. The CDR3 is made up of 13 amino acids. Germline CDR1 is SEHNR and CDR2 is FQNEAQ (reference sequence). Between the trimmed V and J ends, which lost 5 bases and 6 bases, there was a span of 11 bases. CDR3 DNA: TGTGCCAGCAGCCTGGGTGTCGAAAACACCATATATTTT. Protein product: CASSLGVENTIYF.

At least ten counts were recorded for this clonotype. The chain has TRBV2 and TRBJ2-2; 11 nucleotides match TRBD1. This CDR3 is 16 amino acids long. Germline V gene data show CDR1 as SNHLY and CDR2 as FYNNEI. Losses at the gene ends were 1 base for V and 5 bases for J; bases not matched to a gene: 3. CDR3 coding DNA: TGTGCCAGCAGTGAAGGGGACAGGGGGGCGACCGGGGAGCTGTTTTTT. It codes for CASSEGDRGATGELFF.

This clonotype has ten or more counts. The CDR3 protein is CASTAYEQYF. The CDR3 DNA follows: TGTGCCAGCACGGCTTACGAGCAGTACTTC. The chain is built from TRBV6-1 and TRBJ2-7; the D is unclear. Trimming removed 7 bases at V and 4 bases at J, with 5 bases between. This CDR3 spans 10 amino acids. Germline CDR1 MNHNS, CDR2 SASEGT.

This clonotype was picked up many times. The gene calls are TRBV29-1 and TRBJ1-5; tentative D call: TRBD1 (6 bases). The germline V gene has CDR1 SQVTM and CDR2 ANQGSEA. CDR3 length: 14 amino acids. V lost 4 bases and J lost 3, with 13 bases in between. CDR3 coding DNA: TGCAGCGTTGCTAGGACAGCCTACAATCAGCCCCAGCATTTT. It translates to CSVARTAYNQPQHF.

This CDR3 reads CASSFGPSGTQYF. The CDR3 coding sequence is TGTGCCAGCAGCTTCGGACCATCCGGTACGCAGTATTTT. The chain is built from TRBV11-3 and TRBJ2-3; no clear D. Germline-derived CDR1 and CDR2 are SGHNT and YENEEA. The ends were cut back, 3 bases at V and 8 bases at J, with 12 bases in the middle. CDR3 length equals 13 residues.

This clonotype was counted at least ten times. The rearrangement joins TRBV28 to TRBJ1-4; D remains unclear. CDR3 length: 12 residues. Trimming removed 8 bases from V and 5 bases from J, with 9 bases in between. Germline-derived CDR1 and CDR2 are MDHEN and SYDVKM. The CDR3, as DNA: TGTGCCAGCCTGGGCGGGAATGAAAAACTGTTTTTT. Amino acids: CASLGGNEKLFF. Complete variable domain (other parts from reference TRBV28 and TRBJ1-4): DVKVTQSSRYLVKRTGEKVFLECVQDMDHENMFWYRQDPGLGLRLIYFSYDVKMKEKGDIPEGYSVSREKKERFSLILESASTNQTSMYLCASLGGNEKLFFGSGTQLSVL.